Given below is one T cell receptor (beta chain) in context. CDR3 and TCR beta VDJ profiling relied on a genomic DNA template. TCRdb reanalysed the reads using MiXCR and keeps one entry per CDR3 protein. The profile covers some 170,000 distinct CDR3 sequences, with 40% to 50% appearing a single time and around 1% taken by the ten largest. The data derive from a study of CD8+CD57+ T cells in acquired aplastic anemia. The germline CDR1 and CDR2 sequences are SGHTA and FQGNSA. CDR3 size: 14 residues. Trimming shortened V by 0 bases and J by 5 bases, and 8 bases separated the two germline ends. Patients sequenced had flow cytometry evidence of CD8+CD57+ cell expansion. No therapy was given to patients before blood sampling.

The rearrangement uses TRBV7-2 and TRBJ1-5, with D perhaps matching TRBD1 (5 bases). This clonotype was sampled from a human donor with aplastic anemia. Material for sequencing was sorted CD4+, CD8+, or CD8+CD57+ T cells (not recorded which) from PBMCs. The CDR3 DNA follows: TGTGCCAGCAGCTTAGCGCTGGGGGATCAGCCCCAGCATTTT. It is translated as CASSLALGDQPQHF.